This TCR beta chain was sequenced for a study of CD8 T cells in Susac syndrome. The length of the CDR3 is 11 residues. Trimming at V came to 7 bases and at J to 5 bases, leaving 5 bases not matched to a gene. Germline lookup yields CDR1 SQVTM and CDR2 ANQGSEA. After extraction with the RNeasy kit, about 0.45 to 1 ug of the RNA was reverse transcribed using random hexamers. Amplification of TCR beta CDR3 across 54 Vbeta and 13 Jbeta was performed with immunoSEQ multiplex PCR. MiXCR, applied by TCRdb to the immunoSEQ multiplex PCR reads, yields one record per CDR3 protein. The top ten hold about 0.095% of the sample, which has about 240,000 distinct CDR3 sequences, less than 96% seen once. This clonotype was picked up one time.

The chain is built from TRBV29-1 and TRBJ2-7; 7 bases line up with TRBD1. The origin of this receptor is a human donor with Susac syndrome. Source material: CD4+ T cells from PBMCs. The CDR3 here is CSGGQYDEQYF. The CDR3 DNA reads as TGCAGCGGGGGACAGTACGACGAGCAGTACTTC.